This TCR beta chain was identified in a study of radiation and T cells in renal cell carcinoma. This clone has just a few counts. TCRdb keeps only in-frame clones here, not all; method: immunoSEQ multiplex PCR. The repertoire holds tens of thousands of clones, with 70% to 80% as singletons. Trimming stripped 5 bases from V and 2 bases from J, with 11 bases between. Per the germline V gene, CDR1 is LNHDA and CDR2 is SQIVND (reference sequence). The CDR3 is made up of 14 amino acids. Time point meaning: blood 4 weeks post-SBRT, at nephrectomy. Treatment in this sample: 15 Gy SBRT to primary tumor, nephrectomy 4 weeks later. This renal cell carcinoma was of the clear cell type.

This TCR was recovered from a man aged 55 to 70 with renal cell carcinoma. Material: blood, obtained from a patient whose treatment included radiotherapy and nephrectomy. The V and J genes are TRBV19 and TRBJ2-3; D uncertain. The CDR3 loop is CASSYPLVTDTQYF. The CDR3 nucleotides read TGTGCCAGTAGTTACCCTCTAGTCACAGATACGCAGTATTTT.